This T cell receptor (beta chain) derives from a study of regulatory T cells in long-lasting Graves disease. Across the study: Recently diagnosed Graves' patients had received antithyroid drugs for under 3 months.

The time point was: newly diagnosed GD, antithyroid drugs for less than 3 months. RNA extracted from PBMCs served as the sequencing template. V lost 6 bases to trimming and J lost 5 bases, with 11 bases between them. Germline V lookup: CDR1 SNHLY, CDR2 FYNNEI. The CDR3 spans 13 residues. This clonotype has ten or more counts. Construction of TCR beta libraries relied on iRepertoire HTBI primers and on Arm-PCR targeting CDR3 regions. TCRdb re-called the multiplex PCR reads through MiXCR, storing one row per CDR3 protein. The data hold around 450,000 distinct CDR3 sequences, with about 15% observed a single time. These data were also filed under a second study, of T cells in Graves' hyperthyroidism and ophthalmopathy. That source reports: Most thyroid clonotypes with frequency above 0.001 were detected in blood.

This material consisted of peripheral blood mononuclear cells (PBMCs), taken at new diagnosis, from a patient treated with antithyroid drugs. This TCR derives from a woman in her twenties or thirties with Graves disease. The chain uses TRBV2 and TRBJ2-4; the D gene is possibly TRBD1 (6 bases). CDR3 protein: CASRSGVENIQYF. In DNA, the CDR3 is TGTGCCAGCAGATCAGGGGTGGAAAACATTCAGTACTTC.